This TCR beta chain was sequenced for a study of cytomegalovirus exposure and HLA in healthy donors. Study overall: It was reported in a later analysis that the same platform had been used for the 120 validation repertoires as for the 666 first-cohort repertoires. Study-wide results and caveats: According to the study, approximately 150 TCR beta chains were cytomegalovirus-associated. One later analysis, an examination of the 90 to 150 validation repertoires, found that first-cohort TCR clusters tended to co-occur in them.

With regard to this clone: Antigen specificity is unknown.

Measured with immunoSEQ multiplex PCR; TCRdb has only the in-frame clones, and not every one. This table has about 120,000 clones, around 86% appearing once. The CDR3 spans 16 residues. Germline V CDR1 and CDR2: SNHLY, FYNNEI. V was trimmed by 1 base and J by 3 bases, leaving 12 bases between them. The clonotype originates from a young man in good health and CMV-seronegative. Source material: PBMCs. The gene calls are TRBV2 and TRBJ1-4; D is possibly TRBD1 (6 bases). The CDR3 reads CASSEGLKGANEKLFF. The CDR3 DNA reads TGTGCCAGCAGTGAAGGGCTGAAGGGGGCTAATGAAAAACTGTTTTTT. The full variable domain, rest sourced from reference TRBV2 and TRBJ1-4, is EPEVTQTPSHQVTQMGQEVILRCVPISNHLYFYWYRQILGQKVEFLVSFYNNEISEKSEIFDDQFSVERPDGSNFTLKIRSTKLEDSAMYFCASSEGLKGANEKLFFGSGTQLSVL.